The 16 T cell receptor beta chains in this list originate from one sample, sequenced in a study of spatial heterogeneity in lung cancer. Time point meaning: sample taken at primary tumor resection. Tumor, nontumor lung or frozen PBMC supplied whole RNA, sequenced without sorting. Via MiXCR, TCRdb re-called the 5' RACE reads, giving one row per CDR3 protein. The sample includes about 21,000 distinct CDR3 sequences, 3.5% to 5% of them seen just once. Sequences were derived from PBMCs, sampled at surgery. The receptor source for this set is a male donor with early-stage non-small cell lung cancer.

This clonotype was picked up a small number of times. V and J are TRBV3-1 and TRBJ1-1; D not certain. CDR3 length: 16 amino acids. Germline CDR1 LGHDT, CDR2 YNNKEL (reference sequence). With 1 base removed from V and 1 base from J, the gap between germline ends came to 13 bases. CDR3 nucleotide sequence: TGTGCCAGCAGCCAAGTAGGTGACCTAACGAACACTGAAGCTTTCTTT. Translation: CASSQVGDLTNTEAFF.

Worth noting for this clonotype: Mismatch with germline at one junction end may stem from a read error. This chain links TRBV7-7 with TRBJ2-1, with TRBD2 matching over 13 bases. From germline, CDR1 is SSHAT and CDR2 FNYEAQ (reference sequence). This CDR3 comprises 16 residues. CDR3 region: CASSLGGTSGIGEQFF. In DNA form, the CDR3 reads TGTGCTAGCAGCTTAGGGGGGACTAGCGGGATTGGTGAGCAGTTCTTC. Supplemented by reference TRBV7-7 and TRBJ2-1, the full variable domain reads GAGVSQSPRYKVTKRGQDVTLRCDPISSHATLYWYQQALGQGPEFLTYFNYEAQPDKSGLPSDRFSAERPEGSISTLTIQRTEQRDSAMYRCASSLGGTSGIGEQFFGPGTRLTVL.

The chain employs TRBV12-3 or TRBV12-4 and TRBJ2-7; 8 positions match TRBD2. The junction had 6 bases not matched to a gene; V was cut back by 5 bases and J by 3 bases. The CDR3 consists of 14 residues. As DNA, the CDR3 is TGTGCCAGCAGTCCACCGGGAGGGCTCTACGAGCAGTACTTC. Translation gives CASSPPGGLYEQYF.

This clonotype was seen ten or more times. The V gene is TRBV27, the J gene TRBJ1-5; no clear D. Germline V lookup: CDR1 MNHEY, CDR2 SMNVEV (reference sequence). The CDR3 spans 15 residues. V was pared by 4 bases and J by 1 base, with 11 bases between. The CDR3 coding sequence is TGTGCCAGCAGTTGGTCGAAACTCAGCAATCAGCCCCAGCATTTT. This gives the protein CASSWSKLSNQPQHF.

This clonotype was observed at least ten times. V gene TRBV4-3 combines with J gene TRBJ2-7; 12 positions match TRBD2. With 1 base clipped from V and 6 bases from J, the junction kept 7 bases outside the gene matches. The CDR3 has 16 residues. Germline V lookup: CDR1 LGHNA, CDR2 YSLEER. CDR3 loop: CASSQGLAGEGGEQYF. The CDR3 DNA reads TGCGCCAGCAGCCAAGGACTAGCGGGAGAGGGCGGCGAGCAGTACTTC.

This clonotype was counted at least ten times. The J gene is TRBJ1-5, the V gene TRBV7-6; D unclear. This CDR3 comprises 14 residues. The ends were cut back, 5 bases at V and 5 bases at J, with 13 bases in the middle. The germline V gene encodes CDR1 SGHVS and CDR2 FNYEAQ. CDR3 in DNA: TGTGCCAGCAGCCAGTCCATAGGGCATCAGCCCCAGCATTTT. Protein: CASSQSIGHQPQHF. Variable domain in full (rest from reference TRBV7-6 and TRBJ1-5): GAGVSQSPRYKVTKRGQDVALRCDPISGHVSLYWYRQALGQGPEFLTYFNYEAQQDKSGLPNDRFSAERPEGSISTLTIQRTEQRDSAMYRCASSQSIGHQPQHFGDGTRLSIL.

The V call is TRBV7-3, the J call TRBJ2-3, with TRBD1 matching 9 bases. CDR3 size: 15 residues. V lost 5 bases and J lost 3; bases outside the gene matches: 6. CDR1 is SGHTA and CDR2 is FQGTGA in the germline V gene. CDR3 protein: CASSPRGQGTDTQYF. The DNA for the CDR3 is TGTGCCAGCAGCCCACGGGGACAGGGTACAGATACGCAGTATTTT.

This clonotype was seen many times. The CDR3 nucleotides read TGTGCCAGCAGCTTTACAGGGGGCAGGAGCACAGATACGCAGTATTTT. It is translated as CASSFTGGRSTDTQYF. The chain employs TRBV13 and TRBJ2-3, with 9 bases identical to TRBD1. The junction had 4 bases not matched to a gene; V was cut back by 3 bases and J by 0 bases. Germline V gene lookup returns CDR1 PRHDT and CDR2 FYEKMQ (reference sequence). CDR3 length: 16 amino acids.

This clonotype has at least ten counts. The gene calls are TRBV6-2 or TRBV6-3 and TRBJ2-6, with D maybe TRBD2 (6 bases). The CDR3 extends over 19 amino acids. Trimming took 2 bases from V and 0 from J, leaving 17 bases between them. In germline, CDR1 is MNHEY, CDR2 SVGEGT. CDR3 sequence reads: CASSYMYGGTLSGANVLTF. The CDR3 nucleotides read TGTGCCAGCAGTTACATGTACGGGGGTACGCTCTCTGGGGCCAACGTCCTGACTTTC.

This clonotype has ten or more counts. The V gene is TRBV7-2, the J gene TRBJ1-5; the match to TRBD1 covers 10 bases. The CDR3 length is 17 residues. CDR1 and CDR2 (germline): SGHTA, FQGNSA. V was pared by 4 bases and J by 7 bases, with 13 bases of the junction left unmatched. CDR3 sequence (DNA): TGTGCCAGCAGCTACACGACAGGGGGCCTCAATGTCCAGCCCCAGCATTTT. Protein product: CASSYTTGGLNVQPQHF.

This clonotype has at least ten counts. The chain is built from TRBV20-1 and TRBJ1-1; tentative D call: TRBD1 (5 bases). Trimming stripped 0 bases from V and 5 bases from J, with 13 bases between. The CDR3 runs 14 residues. CDR1 and CDR2 (germline): DFQATT, SNEGSKA (reference sequence). CDR3 amino acids: CSARDGQGFTEAFF. Here the CDR3 DNA reads TGCAGTGCTAGAGACGGACAAGGATTTACTGAAGCTTTCTTT.

This clonotype was seen many times. The J gene is TRBJ2-5, the V gene TRBV7-9; D possibly corresponds to TRBD2 (6 bases). Germline V gene sequence: CDR1 SEHNR, CDR2 FQNEAQ (reference sequence). V was cut by 3 bases and J by 1 base, with 12 bases left in between. This CDR3 has 15 amino acids. CDR3 in amino acids: CASSFPGDIQETQYF. The DNA for the CDR3 is TGTGCCAGCAGCTTTCCGGGAGATATCCAAGAGACCCAGTACTTC.

This clonotype was recorded many times. The J gene is TRBJ2-1, the V gene TRBV30; 9 bases fit TRBD2. The V segment lost 4 bases and the J segment 7 bases; nucleotides outside the gene matches: 11. CDR3 length equals 15 residues. Germline assignment: CDR1 GTSNPN and CDR2 SVGIG (reference sequence). The CDR3, as DNA: TGTGCCTGGACGGCGAGCGGGAGGACATTAAATGAGCAGTTCTTC. Translating gives CAWTASGRTLNEQFF.

At least ten counts were recorded for this clonotype. This rearrangement joins TRBV9 to TRBJ2-3; 8 nucleotides agree with TRBD1. CDR1 is SGDLS, CDR2 YYNGEE, per germline. This CDR3 comprises 17 residues. V shed 4 bases, J shed 0 bases, and the junction held 10 bases outside the gene matches. CDR3 region: CASSLPETGVSTDTQYF. The CDR3 DNA reads TGTGCCAGCAGCCTTCCCGAGACAGGGGTTAGCACAGATACGCAGTATTTT.

This clonotype came up many times. This chain uses TRBV30 with TRBJ1-2, with a possible D match to TRBD1 (5 bases). There are 12 residues in the CDR3. The V end was cut by 6 bases, the J end by 10 bases, with 18 bases between. Germline V gives CDR1 GTSNPN, CDR2 SVGIG (reference sequence). CDR3 residues: CACQLGARVYTF. CDR3 DNA sequence: TGTGCCTGCCAGCTTGGGGCCCGAGTCTACACCTTC.

This chain joins TRBV6-5 and TRBJ2-7; D call uncertain. The CDR3 consists of 14 residues. Germline V gene sequence: CDR1 MNHEY, CDR2 SVGAGI. V gave up 0 bases and J gave up 4 bases, with 10 bases separating them. CDR3 nucleotide sequence: TGTGCCAGCAGTTACTCGGGTGGGGAATACGAGCAGTACTTC. As protein: CASSYSGGEYEQYF.